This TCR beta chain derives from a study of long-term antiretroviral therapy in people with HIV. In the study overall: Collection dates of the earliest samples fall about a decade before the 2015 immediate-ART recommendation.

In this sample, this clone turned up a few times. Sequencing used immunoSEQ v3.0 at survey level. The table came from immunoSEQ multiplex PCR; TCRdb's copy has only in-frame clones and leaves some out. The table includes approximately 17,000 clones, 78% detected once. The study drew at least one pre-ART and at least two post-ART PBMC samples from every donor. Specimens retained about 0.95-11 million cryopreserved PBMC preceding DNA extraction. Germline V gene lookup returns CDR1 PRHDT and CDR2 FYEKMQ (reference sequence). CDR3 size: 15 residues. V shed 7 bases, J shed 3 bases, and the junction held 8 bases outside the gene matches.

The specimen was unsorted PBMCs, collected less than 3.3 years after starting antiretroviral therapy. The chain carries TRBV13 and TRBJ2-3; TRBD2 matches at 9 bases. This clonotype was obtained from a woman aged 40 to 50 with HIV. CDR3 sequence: CASTPPRGGTDTQYF. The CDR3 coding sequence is TGTGCCAGCACTCCCCCGCGGGGGGGAACAGATACGCAGTATTTT.